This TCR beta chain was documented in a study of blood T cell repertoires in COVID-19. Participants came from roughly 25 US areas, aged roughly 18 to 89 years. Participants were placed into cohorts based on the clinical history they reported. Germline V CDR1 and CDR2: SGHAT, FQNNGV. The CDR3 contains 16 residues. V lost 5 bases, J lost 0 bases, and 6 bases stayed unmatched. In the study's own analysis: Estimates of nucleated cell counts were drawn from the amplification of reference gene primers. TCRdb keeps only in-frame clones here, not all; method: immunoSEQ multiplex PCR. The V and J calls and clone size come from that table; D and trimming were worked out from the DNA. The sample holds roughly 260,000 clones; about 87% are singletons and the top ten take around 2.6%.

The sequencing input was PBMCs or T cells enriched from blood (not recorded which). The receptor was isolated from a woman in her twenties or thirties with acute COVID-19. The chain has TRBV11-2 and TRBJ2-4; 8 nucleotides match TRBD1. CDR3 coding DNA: TGTGCCAGCAGCGCTGGACAGGGCCTAGCCAAAAACATTCAGTACTTC. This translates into CASSAGQGLAKNIQYF.